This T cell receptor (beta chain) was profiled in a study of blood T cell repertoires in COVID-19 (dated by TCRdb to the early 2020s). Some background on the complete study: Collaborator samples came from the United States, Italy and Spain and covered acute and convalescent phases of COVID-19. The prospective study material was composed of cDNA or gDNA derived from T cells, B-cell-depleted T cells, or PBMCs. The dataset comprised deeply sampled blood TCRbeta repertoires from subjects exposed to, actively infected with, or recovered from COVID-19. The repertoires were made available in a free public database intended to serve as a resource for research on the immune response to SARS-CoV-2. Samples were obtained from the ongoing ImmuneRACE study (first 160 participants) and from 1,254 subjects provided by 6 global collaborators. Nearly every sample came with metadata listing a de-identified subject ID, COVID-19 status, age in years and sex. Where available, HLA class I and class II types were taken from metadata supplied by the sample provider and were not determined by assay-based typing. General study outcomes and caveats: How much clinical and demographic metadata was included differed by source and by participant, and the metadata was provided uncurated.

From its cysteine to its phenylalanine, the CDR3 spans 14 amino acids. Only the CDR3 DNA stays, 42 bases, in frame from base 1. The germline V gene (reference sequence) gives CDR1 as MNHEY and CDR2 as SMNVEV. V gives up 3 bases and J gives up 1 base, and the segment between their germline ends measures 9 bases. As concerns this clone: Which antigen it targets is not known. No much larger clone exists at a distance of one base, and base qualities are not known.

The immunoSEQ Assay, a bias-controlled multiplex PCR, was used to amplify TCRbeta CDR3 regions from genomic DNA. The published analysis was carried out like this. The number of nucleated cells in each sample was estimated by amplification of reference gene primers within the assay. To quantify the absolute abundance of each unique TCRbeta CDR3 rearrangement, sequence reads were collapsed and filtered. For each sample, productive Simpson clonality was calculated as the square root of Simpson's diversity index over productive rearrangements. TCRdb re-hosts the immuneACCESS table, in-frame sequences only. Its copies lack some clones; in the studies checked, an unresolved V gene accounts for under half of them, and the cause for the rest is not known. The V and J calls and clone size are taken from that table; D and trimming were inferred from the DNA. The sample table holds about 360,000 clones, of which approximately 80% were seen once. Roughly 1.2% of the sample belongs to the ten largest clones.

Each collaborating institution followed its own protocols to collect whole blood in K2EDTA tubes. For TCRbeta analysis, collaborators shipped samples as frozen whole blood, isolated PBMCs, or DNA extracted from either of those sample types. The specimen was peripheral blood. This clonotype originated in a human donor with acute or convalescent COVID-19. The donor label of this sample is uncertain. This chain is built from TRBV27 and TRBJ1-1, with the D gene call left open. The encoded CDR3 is CASSFGLRNTEAFF. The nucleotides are TGTGCCAGCAGTTTTGGTTTGAGGAACACTGAAGCTTTCTTT.